The present T cell receptor beta chain was sequenced within a study of CD8+ T cells in alopecia areata. V was shortened by 4 bases and J by 7 bases, with 8 bases between the two germline ends. The CDR3 has 13 amino acids. The germline V gene has CDR1 SEHNR and CDR2 FQNEAQ (reference sequence). cDNA reverse transcribed from extracted RNA served as the sequencing template. The assay was immunoSEQ multiplex PCR, and TCRdb's table has in-frame clones only and misses some. The sample holds 200,000 or so clones, 50% to 60% seen once. The chain is built from TRBV7-9 and TRBJ1-6; D uncertain. Sample: CD4+ T cells sorted from blood, taken at week 0. This sequence originates from a human donor with alopecia areata. The CDR3 DNA reads as TGTGCCAGCAGCTCAATTAGGAATTCACCCCTCCACTTT. It encodes CASSSIRNSPLHF.